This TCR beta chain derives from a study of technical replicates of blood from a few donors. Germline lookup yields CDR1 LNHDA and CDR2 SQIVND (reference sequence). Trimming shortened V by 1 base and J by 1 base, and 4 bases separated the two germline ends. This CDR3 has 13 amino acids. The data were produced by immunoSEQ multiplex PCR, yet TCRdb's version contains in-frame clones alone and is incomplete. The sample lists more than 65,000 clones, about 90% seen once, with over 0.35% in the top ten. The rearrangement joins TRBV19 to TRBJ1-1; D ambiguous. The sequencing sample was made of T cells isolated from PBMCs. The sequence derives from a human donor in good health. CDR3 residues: CASSIAQNTEAFF. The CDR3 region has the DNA TGTGCCAGTAGTATAGCACAGAACACTGAAGCTTTCTTT.